This T cell receptor (beta chain) was identified during a study of cytomegalovirus exposure and HLA in healthy donors. Study-wide findings and caveats: Later analysis showed most CMV-associated TCR beta chains appearing HLA-restricted. Later work associated roughly 17,000 TCR beta sequences with HLA alleles at 0.05 false discovery rate.

Vbeta (60) and Jbeta (13) primers were used in the PCR. As originally analysed: Around 10 million shared chains were among approximately 80 million unique TCR beta chains counted in a later analysis. Sequenced by immunoSEQ multiplex PCR; TCRdb stores in-frame clones only, minus some. V, J and clone size reflect that table, while D and trimming were determined from the DNA. The record lists 40,000 or so clones, of which the ten most abundant hold 3% to 4.5%. As concerns this clone: The antigen is not known.

The germline V gene encodes CDR1 SQVTM and CDR2 ANQGSEA. The CDR3 runs to 17 residues. This receptor was obtained from a male donor in good health and CMV-seronegative. Sequencing was carried out using PBMCs. J is TRBJ1-6 and V is TRBV29-1; tentatively, D is TRBD1 (5 bases). The CDR3 DNA reads TGCGGGTATGACGGGGCCGAGGTGGAGGGTAATCGTTCACCCCTCCACTTT. This gives the protein CGYDGAEVEGNRSPLHF. Variable domain in full (rest from reference TRBV29-1 and TRBJ1-6): SAVISQKPSRDICQRGTSLTIQCQVDSQVTMMFWYRQQPGQSLTLIATANQGSEATYESGFVIDKFPISRPNLTFSTLTVSNMSPEDSSIYLCGYDGAEVEGNRSPLHFGNGTRLTVT.